Below, 20 T cell receptor beta chains from the same sample are listed, as sequenced in a study of OX40 agonist ivuxolimab in advanced cancers. Assay: immunoSEQ multiplex PCR; the TCRdb copy retains only in-frame clones and omits some. The table shows tens of thousands of clones, with roughly nine tenths occurring only once. The sample in question was CD4+ or CD8+ T cells sorted from blood, obtained in a trial of the OX40 agonist ivuxolimab. These TCRs come from an adult with an advanced solid tumor such as melanoma, head and neck, liver or kidney cancer.

V and J are TRBV11-2 and TRBJ1-1; D is possibly TRBD1 (6 bases). The CDR3 sequence is 14 residues long. The germline V gene has CDR1 SGHAT and CDR2 FQNNGV. V dropped 3 bases and J dropped 1 base, with 9 bases sitting between them. The CDR3 nucleotides read TGTGCCAGCAGCTTGGAGGGGGGGAACACTGAAGCTTTCTTT. Amino acids: CASSLEGGNTEAFF. Using reference TRBV11-2 and TRBJ1-1 for the parts outside the CDR3, the full variable domain is EAGVAQSPRYKIIEKRQSVAFWCNPISGHATLYWYQQILGQGPKLLIQFQNNGVVDDSQLPKDRFSAERLKGVDSTLKIQPAKLEDSAVYLCASSLEGGNTEAFFGQGTRLTVV.

The rearrangement joins TRBV7-9 to TRBJ2-2; the D gene is possibly TRBD1 (5 bases). V lost 5 bases and J 2 bases, leaving 12 bases between the germline ends. CDR3 length: 15 amino acids. Per the germline V gene, CDR1 is SEHNR and CDR2 is FQNEAQ (reference sequence). The CDR3 DNA follows: TGTGCCAGCAGCCGGCAGACAGATAACACCGGGGAGCTGTTTTTT. Its translation: CASSRQTDNTGELFF.

This clone has only one observation. The V call is TRBV7-8, the J call TRBJ1-1, with unresolved D. The CDR3 has 12 amino acids. Trimming took 4 bases from V and 4 from J, leaving 7 bases between them. Germline CDR1 and CDR2: SGHVS and FQNEAQ. CDR3 sequence: CASSSSTTEAFF. Written as DNA, the CDR3 is TGTGCCAGCAGCTCGAGTACCACTGAAGCTTTCTTT.

V is TRBV4-3 and J is TRBJ2-1; 7 bases line up with TRBD1. This CDR3 has 14 residues. V was clipped by 3 bases and J by 5 bases; unmatched bases: 4. The germline V gene has CDR1 LGHNA and CDR2 YSLEER. CDR3 sequence (DNA): TGCGCCAGCAGCCAGGGCACAGGGGACAATGAGCAGTTCTTC. It codes for CASSQGTGDNEQFF.

The chain employs TRBV5-1 and TRBJ1-3; D is unclear. V was pared by 1 base and J by 2 bases, with 10 bases between. The CDR3 extends over 15 amino acids. CDR1 and CDR2 (germline): SGHRS, YFSETQ. CDR3 in DNA: TGCGCCAGCAGCTTGTACGGTACACCTGGAAACACCATATATTTT. This sequence encodes CASSLYGTPGNTIYF. The entire variable domain, with the rest obtained from reference TRBV5-1 and TRBJ1-3, is as follows: KAGVTQTPRYLIKTRGQQVTLSCSPISGHRSVSWYQQTPGQGLQFLFEYFSETQRNKGNFPGRFSGRQFSNSRSEMNVSTLELGDSALYLCASSLYGTPGNTIYFGEGSWLTVV.

The chain carries TRBV9 and TRBJ2-1; D remains unclear. Trimming cost V 0 bases and J 8 bases, with 6 bases left between them. Germline CDR1 SGDLS, CDR2 YYNGEE. This CDR3 region has 12 residues. CDR3 sequence (DNA): TGTGCCAGCAGCGTAGGGCATTATGAGCAGTTCTTC. It codes for CASSVGHYEQFF.

V is TRBV18 and J is TRBJ2-1; D is uncertain. The V gene's germline CDR1 is KGHSH and CDR2 LQKENI. The CDR3 extends over 12 amino acids. Trimming took 4 bases from V and 1 from J, leaving 2 bases between them. This chain's CDR3 is CASSLSYNEQFF. CDR3 nucleotides: TGTGCCAGCTCACTATCCTACAATGAGCAGTTCTTC.

The V and J genes are TRBV5-8 and TRBJ2-5, with a possible D match to TRBD2 (6 bases). V was clipped by 4 bases and J by 2 bases, with 15 bases between them. CDR1 SGHTS and CDR2 YDEGEE come from the germline V gene. CDR3 size: 15 residues. CDR3: CASSGGTAQQETQYF. The CDR3 DNA reads TGTGCCAGCAGCGGGGGGACTGCACAACAAGAGACCCAGTACTTC.

This rearrangement joins TRBV27 to TRBJ2-7; 8 bases match TRBD2. CDR1 and CDR2 (germline): MNHEY, SMNVEV (reference sequence). With V trimmed by 0 bases and J by 1 base, 5 bases remained unmatched. The CDR3 runs to 16 residues. CDR3 in DNA: TGTGCCAGCAGTTTATCGCCGGGAGGGGGTTCCTACGAGCAGTACTTC. Protein: CASSLSPGGGSYEQYF.

V is TRBV6-5 and J is TRBJ2-5; no clear D gene. Germline values: CDR1 MNHEY, CDR2 SVGAGI. V was clipped by 1 base and J by 3 bases, with 6 bases between them. The CDR3 has 13 residues. The CDR3 region is CASSYFREETQYF. The DNA of the CDR3 is TGTGCCAGCAGTTACTTCAGAGAAGAGACCCAGTACTTC.

This chain links TRBV19 with TRBJ1-1; the match to TRBD1 covers 7 bases. Germline trimming cut 9 bases from V and 5 bases from J; bases unmatched to any gene: 3. The CDR3 loop spans 11 amino acids. The V gene's germline CDR1 is LNHDA and CDR2 SQIVND (reference sequence). CDR3 in DNA: TGTGCCAGCATACAGGGGACTGAAGCTTTCTTT. Translating gives CASIQGTEAFF.

The V call is TRBV6-6, the J call TRBJ1-1; tentative D call: TRBD1 (6 bases). Per the germline V gene, CDR1 is MNHNY and CDR2 is SVGAGI (reference sequence). The CDR3 runs 14 residues. Trimming removed 6 bases at V and 6 bases at J, with 17 bases between. The CDR3 loop reads CASRQTGEAAEAFF. CDR3 bases: TGTGCCAGCAGACAGACAGGTGAGGCCGCTGAAGCTTTCTTT.

The V and J genes are TRBV7-9 and TRBJ2-1; possible D gene TRBD1, 6 bases. Trimming stripped 6 bases from V and 8 bases from J, with 11 bases between. CDR1 is SEHNR, CDR2 FQNEAQ, per germline (reference sequence). The CDR3 extends over 12 amino acids. The chain's CDR3 is CASSSQGDEQFF. As DNA, the CDR3 is TGTGCCAGCAGTTCACAGGGCGATGAGCAGTTCTTC.

This chain links TRBV28 with TRBJ1-3; D gene unclear. The V gene lost 1 base and the J gene lost 0 bases, with 13 bases spanning the gap. This CDR3 contains 17 residues. Germline CDR1 reads MDHEN; CDR2 reads SYDVKM. The CDR3 DNA reads as TGTGCCAGCAGTTTATACGGCTTCCCGAGCTCTGGAAACACCATATATTTT. Its protein product is CASSLYGFPSSGNTIYF. The variable domain in full, completed from reference TRBV28 and TRBJ1-3, reads DVKVTQSSRYLVKRTGEKVFLECVQDMDHENMFWYRQDPGLGLRLIYFSYDVKMKEKGDIPEGYSVSREKKERFSLILESASTNQTSMYLCASSLYGFPSSGNTIYFGEGSWLTVV.

Concerning this clone itself: Other DNA sequences in this specimen translate into the identical CDR3. The chain employs TRBV27 and TRBJ2-3, with 7 bases aligning to TRBD1. The CDR3 loop spans 13 amino acids. V trimming: 5 bases; J trimming: 6 bases; junction bases outside the gene matches: 5. Per germline, CDR1 MNHEY and CDR2 SMNVEV (reference sequence). The CDR3 sequence is CASSRTGADTQYF. The DNA of the CDR3 is TGTGCCAGCAGTCGAACAGGGGCCGATACGCAGTATTTT.

The chain uses TRBV21-1 and TRBJ2-1. TRBV21-1 is flagged as a pseudogene. This CDR3 region has 14 residues. In DNA form, the CDR3 reads TGTGCCAACCCCCTCTGCCTGAATCCAAATGAGCAGTTCTTC. Amino acid sequence: CANPLCLNPNEQFF.

This chain links TRBV7-8 with TRBJ2-1; D call uncertain. The CDR3 has 13 amino acids. CDR1 is SGHVS and CDR2 is FQNEAQ in the germline V gene. The germline V and J ends were trimmed by 1 base and 4 bases, with 5 bases remaining between them. The CDR3 loop is CASSLDGYNEQFF. The CDR3 DNA sequence: TGTGCCAGCAGCTTAGACGGGTACAATGAGCAGTTCTTC.

The J gene is TRBJ1-1, the V gene TRBV19; 9 positions agree with TRBD1. CDR3 length equals 17 residues. V gave up 1 base and J gave up 4 bases; unmatched junction bases: 10. Germline V gives CDR1 LNHDA, CDR2 SQIVND (reference sequence). The CDR3 sequence: CASSIAPVGQGFTEAFF. The CDR3, as DNA: TGTGCCAGTAGTATAGCGCCTGTGGGACAGGGATTCACTGAAGCTTTCTTT. The full variable domain, with the rest looked up from reference TRBV19 and TRBJ1-1, is DGGITQSPKYLFRKEGQNVTLSCEQNLNHDAMYWYRQDPGQGLRLIYYSQIVNDFQKGDIAEGYSVSREKKESFPLTVTSAQKNPTAFYLCASSIAPVGQGFTEAFFGQGTRLTVV.

The chain carries TRBV12-5 and TRBJ2-1; the D gene is possibly TRBD2 (6 bases). The germline V gene has CDR1 LGHNT and CDR2 FRNRAP. Trimming shortened V by 4 bases and J by 5 bases, and 9 bases separated the two germline ends. This CDR3 is built from 13 residues. The CDR3 reads CASGYPGDNEQFF. Here the CDR3 DNA reads TGTGCTAGTGGTTACCCGGGGGACAATGAGCAGTTCTTC. Drawing the rest from reference TRBV12-5 and TRBJ2-1, the complete variable domain is DARVTQTPRHKVTEMGQEVTMRCQPILGHNTVFWYRQTMMQGLELLAYFRNRAPLDDSGMPKDRFSAEMPDATLATLKIQPSEPRDSAVYFCASGYPGDNEQFFGPGTRLTVL.

The chain joins TRBV7-9 to TRBJ2-1; TRBD2 is a possible D gene (5 bases). Germline loops: CDR1 SEHNR, CDR2 FQNEAQ (reference sequence). CDR3 size: 15 residues. Trimming removed 2 bases from V and 4 bases from J, with 12 bases in between. The CDR3 nucleotides read TGTGCCAGCAGCTTATCTGCTAGCAGTTACAATGAGCAGTTCTTC. Amino acid sequence: CASSLSASSYNEQFF.